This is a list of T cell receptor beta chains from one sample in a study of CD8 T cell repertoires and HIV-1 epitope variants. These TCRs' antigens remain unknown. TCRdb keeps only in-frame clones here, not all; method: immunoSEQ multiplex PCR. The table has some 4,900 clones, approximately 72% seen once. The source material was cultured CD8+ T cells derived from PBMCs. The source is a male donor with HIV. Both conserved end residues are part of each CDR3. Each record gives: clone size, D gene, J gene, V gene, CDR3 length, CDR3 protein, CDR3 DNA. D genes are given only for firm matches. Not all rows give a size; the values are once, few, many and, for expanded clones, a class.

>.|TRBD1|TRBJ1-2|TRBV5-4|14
CASSDPGTGVLGAF
TGTGCCAGCAGCGATCCCGGGACAGGGGTCCTCGGTGCCTTC
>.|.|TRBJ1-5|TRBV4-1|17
CASSQLPAPSPKEPQHF
TGCGCCAGCAGCCAACTTCCAGCACCATCTCCGAAGGAGCCCCAGCATTTT
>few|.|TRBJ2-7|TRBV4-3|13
CASSRILDYEQYF
TGCGCCAGCAGCCGTATACTCGACTACGAGCAGTACTTC
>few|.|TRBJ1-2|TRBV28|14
CASSLLEGDYGYTF
TGTGCCAGCAGTTTATTGGAGGGAGACTATGGCTACACCTTC
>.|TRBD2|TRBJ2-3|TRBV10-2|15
CASSEPSGSTDTQYF
TGCGCCAGCAGTGAGCCTAGCGGGAGCACAGATACGCAGTATTTT
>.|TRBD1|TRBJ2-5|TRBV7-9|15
CASSSTDRGLETQYF
TGTGCCAGCAGCTCTACGGACAGGGGGTTGGAGACCCAGTACTTC
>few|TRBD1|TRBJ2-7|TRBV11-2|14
CASSTGTGFYEQYF
TGTGCCAGCAGCACCGGGACAGGGTTCTACGAGCAGTACTTC
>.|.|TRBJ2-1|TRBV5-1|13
CASSSSSYNEQFF
TGCGCCAGCAGCTCCAGCTCCTACAATGAGCAGTTCTTC
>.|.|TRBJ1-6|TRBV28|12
CASGAGNSPLHF
TGTGCCAGCGGGGCCGGGAACTCACCCCTCCACTTT
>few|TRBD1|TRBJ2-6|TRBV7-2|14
CASSQGRRTGGFTF
TGTGCCAGCAGCCAAGGTCGGCGGACAGGGGGGTTTACTTTC
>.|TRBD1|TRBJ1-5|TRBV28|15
CASSFFDRGNQPQHF
TGTGCCAGCAGTTTTTTTGACAGGGGAAATCAGCCCCAGCATTTT
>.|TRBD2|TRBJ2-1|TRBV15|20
CATSRDPTSGRGSSYNEQFF
TGTGCCACCAGCAGAGACCCGACTAGCGGGAGAGGCAGCTCCTACAATGAGCAGTTCTTC
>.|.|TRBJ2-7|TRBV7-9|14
CASSSFLQGYEQYF
TGTGCCAGCAGCTCATTTCTCCAAGGCTACGAGCAGTACTTC
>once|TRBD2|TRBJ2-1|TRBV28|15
CASTRTSGRSNEQFF
TGTGCCAGCACCCGGACTAGCGGGAGGAGCAATGAGCAGTTCTTC
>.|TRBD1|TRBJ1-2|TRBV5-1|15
CASSSRDRAKDGYTF
TGCGCCAGCAGCTCAAGGGACAGGGCGAAAGATGGCTACACCTTC
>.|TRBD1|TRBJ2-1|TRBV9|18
CASALGTGELWPYNEQFF
TGTGCCAGTGCCCTGGGTACAGGGGAATTATGGCCCTACAATGAGCAGTTCTTC
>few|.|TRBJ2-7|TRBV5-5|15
CASSFEERPGDEQYF
TGTGCCAGCAGCTTCGAAGAGCGCCCAGGCGACGAGCAGTACTTC
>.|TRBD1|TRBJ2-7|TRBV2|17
CASSEAQTGPFSYEQYF
TGTGCCAGCAGTGAAGCGCAGACAGGGCCATTCTCCTACGAGCAGTACTTC
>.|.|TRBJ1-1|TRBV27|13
CASSLGGHTEAFF
TGTGCCAGCAGTTTAGGGGGGCACACTGAAGCTTTCTTT
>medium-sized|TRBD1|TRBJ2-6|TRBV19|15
CASGTGGSGANVLTF
TGTGCCAGTGGGACAGGGGGCTCTGGGGCCAACGTCCTGACTTTC
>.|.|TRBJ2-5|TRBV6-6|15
CASSYFTRAEKTQYF
TGTGCCAGCAGTTACTTTACTAGGGCGGAAAAGACCCAGTACTTC
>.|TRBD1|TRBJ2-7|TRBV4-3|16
CASSQVPGQASYEQYF
TGCGCCAGCAGCCAAGTCCCGGGACAGGCCTCCTACGAGCAGTACTTC
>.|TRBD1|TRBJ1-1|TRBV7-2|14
CASSLVQGGTEAFF
TGTGCCAGCAGCTTAGTCCAGGGGGGCACTGAAGCTTTCTTT
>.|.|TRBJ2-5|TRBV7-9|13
CASSPHSQETQYF
TGTGCCAGCAGCCCCCACAGTCAAGAGACCCAGTACTTC
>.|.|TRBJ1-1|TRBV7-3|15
CASSPTGTRNTEAFF
TGTGCCAGCAGCCCAACAGGGACCAGGAACACTGAAGCTTTCTTT
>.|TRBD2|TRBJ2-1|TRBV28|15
CASSLFSGSSNEQFF
TGTGCCAGCAGTTTATTTAGCGGGAGCAGCAATGAGCAGTTCTTC
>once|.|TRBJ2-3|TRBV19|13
CASSPGNWDTQYF
TGTGCCAGTAGTCCGGGGAACTGGGATACGCAGTATTTT
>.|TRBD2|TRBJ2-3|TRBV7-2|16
CASSPRLAGSRDTQYF
TGTGCCAGCAGCCCTCGCCTAGCGGGAAGTAGAGATACGCAGTATTTT
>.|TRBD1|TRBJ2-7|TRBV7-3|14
CASSLGQYLREQYF
TGTGCCAGCAGCTTGGGACAGTACCTTCGTGAGCAGTACTTC
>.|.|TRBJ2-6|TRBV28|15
CASSDWGAGANVLTF
TGTGCCAGCAGTGATTGGGGTGCTGGGGCCAACGTCCTGACTTTC
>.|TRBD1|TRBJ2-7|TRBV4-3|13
CASSPRTGFEQYF
TGCGCCAGCAGCCCGCGGACAGGGTTCGAGCAGTACTTC
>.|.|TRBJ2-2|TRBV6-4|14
CASSEGRKTGELFF
TGTGCCAGCAGTGAGGGAAGAAAGACCGGGGAGCTGTTTTTT
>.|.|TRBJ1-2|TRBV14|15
CASSQGEGAFYGYTF
TGTGCCAGCAGCCAGGGGGAAGGCGCCTTCTATGGCTACACCTTC
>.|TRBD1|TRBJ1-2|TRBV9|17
CASSAPGQGTFNYGYTF
TGTGCCAGCAGCGCACCGGGACAGGGCACTTTTAACTATGGCTACACCTTC
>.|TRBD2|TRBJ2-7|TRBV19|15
CASSEGLAGNYEQYF
TGTGCCAGTAGTGAGGGACTAGCGGGGAACTACGAGCAGTACTTC
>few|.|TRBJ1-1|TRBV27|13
CASSLDWNTEAFF
TGTGCCAGCAGTCTAGACTGGAACACTGAAGCTTTCTTT
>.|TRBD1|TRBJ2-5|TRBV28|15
CASRPTGKRQETQYF
TGTGCCAGCAGACCGACAGGGAAGCGCCAAGAGACCCAGTACTTC
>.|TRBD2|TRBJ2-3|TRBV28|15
CASSFGLAVTDTQYF
TGTGCCAGCAGTTTTGGACTAGCGGTCACAGATACGCAGTATTTT
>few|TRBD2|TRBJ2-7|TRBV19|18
CASSTHAGLAESSYEQYF
TGTGCCAGTAGTACTCACGCTGGACTAGCGGAAAGCTCCTACGAGCAGTACTTC
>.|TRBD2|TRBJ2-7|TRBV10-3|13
CAISERGGYEQYF
TGTGCCATATCTGAGCGGGGGGGCTACGAGCAGTACTTC
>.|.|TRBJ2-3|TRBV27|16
CASSLWAPTGTDTQYF
TGTGCCAGCAGTTTATGGGCCCCGACAGGCACAGATACGCAGTATTTT
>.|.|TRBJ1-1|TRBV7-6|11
CASREGDRAFF
TGTGCCAGCAGGGAGGGAGACAGGGCTTTCTTT
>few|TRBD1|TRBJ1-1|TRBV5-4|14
CASRVDRGQGEAFF
TGTGCCAGCAGGGTAGACAGGGGGCAAGGTGAAGCTTTCTTT
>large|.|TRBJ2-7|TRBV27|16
CASSLSQGTLSYEQYF
TGTGCCAGCAGTTTATCACAGGGAACCCTCTCCTACGAGCAGTACTTC
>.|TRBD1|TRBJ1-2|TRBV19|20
CASSIEPTGGTPTHLYGYTF
TGTGCCAGTAGCATAGAACCGACAGGGGGAACCCCTACCCACTTATATGGCTACACCTTC
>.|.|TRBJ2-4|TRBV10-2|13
CASSAGTKNIQYF
TGCGCCAGCAGTGCGGGGACCAAAAACATTCAGTACTTC
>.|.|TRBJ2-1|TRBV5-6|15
CASSLGGSSYNEQFF
TGTGCCAGCAGCTTAGGGGGGAGCTCCTACAATGAGCAGTTCTTC
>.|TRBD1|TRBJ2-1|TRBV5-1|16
CASSLGRDRVYNEQFF
TGCGCCAGCAGCTTAGGCCGGGACAGGGTTTACAATGAGCAGTTCTTC
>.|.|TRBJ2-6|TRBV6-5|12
CATRAGANVLTF
TGTGCCACCCGGGCTGGGGCCAACGTCCTGACTTTC
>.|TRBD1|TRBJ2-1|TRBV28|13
CASSWTGRNEQFF
TGTGCCAGCAGTTGGACAGGGCGGAATGAGCAGTTCTTC
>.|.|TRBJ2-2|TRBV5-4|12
CAGGIGSRELFF
TGTGCCGGGGGAATCGGGTCCCGGGAGCTGTTTTTT
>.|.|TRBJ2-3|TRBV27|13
CASSSVDTDTQYF
TGTGCCAGCAGCTCGGTGGACACAGATACGCAGTATTTT
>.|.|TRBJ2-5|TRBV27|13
CASGGTLTETQYF
TGTGCCAGCGGGGGGACTCTAACGGAGACCCAGTACTTC
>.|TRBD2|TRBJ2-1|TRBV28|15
CASSPSSGRAGEQFF
TGTGCCAGCAGCCCTTCTAGCGGGAGGGCCGGAGAGCAGTTCTTC
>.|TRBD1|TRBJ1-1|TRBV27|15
CASSSATGMNTEAFF
TGTGCCAGCAGTTCGGCGACAGGGATGAACACTGAAGCTTTCTTT
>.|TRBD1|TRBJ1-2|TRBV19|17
CASSITLLPDRVHGYTF
TGTGCCAGTAGTATCACTCTCCTCCCGGACAGGGTCCATGGCTACACCTTC
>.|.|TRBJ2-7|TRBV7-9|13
CASSLGGADEQYF
TGTGCCAGCAGCTTAGGGGGGGCCGACGAGCAGTACTTC